This TCR beta chain was recorded in a study of Ad26.COV2.S vaccination and SARS-CoV-2 variants (dated by TCRdb to the early 2020s). For context, the study as a whole: Donors in the vaccine arm were drawn from COV1001, a multicentre, randomized, double-blind, placebo-controlled phase I-IIa trial testing Ad26.COV2.S in healthy adults. Trial participants were randomized into five groups of five, in which low-dose or high-dose Ad26.COV2.S was given once or twice, or placebo was given on both occasions. Ad26.COV2.S was administered intramuscularly at 5 x 10^10 or 1 x 10^11 viral particles, either as a single shot or as two shots given 56 days apart. A total of around 32 samples were included in the TCR-sequenced set, comprising 19 Ad26.COV2.S vaccine recipients, 5 placebo recipients and 8 SARS-CoV-2 convalescent individuals. The specificity and breadth of SARS-CoV-2-reactive T cell receptors after Ad26.COV2.S vaccination were assessed by TCRbeta repertoire sequencing. Blinding of investigators to trial group allocation was maintained during experiments and outcome assessment.

TCRbeta CDR3 regions were sequenced with the immunoSEQ Assay. After extraction, genomic DNA underwent amplification by bias-controlled multiplex PCR, followed by high-throughput sequencing. The study's own analysis went as follows. Collapsing and filtering of sequences were performed to quantify the absolute abundance of each unique TCRbeta CDR3 region. T cell fraction was estimated by normalization of TCRbeta template counts to usable DNA, with usable DNA being measured through amplification of reference genes present in all nucleated cells. Repertoire TCRs were annotated as SARS-CoV-2-specific when V gene, CDR3 amino acid sequence and J gene were exactly matched to a known reactive TCR set. The reference SARS-CoV-2 TCR set was obtained from MIRA and was filtered for enrichment in COVID-19-positive ImmuneCODE repertoires, whereby public or cross-reactive TCRs were removed. Using the MIRA antigens, annotated TCRs were further analysed by specific ORF or by position within an ORF. Depth was the summed frequency of annotated unique rearrangements, while breadth was defined as annotated unique rearrangements over total unique productive rearrangements. TCR breadth was compared between groups using two-sided Wilcoxon rank-sum tests. TCRdb's version of the immuneACCESS table is confined to in-frame rearrangements and falls short of the full clone set. An unresolved V gene accounts for under half of the shortfall where checked; the remainder is of unknown origin. Clone size and the V and J calls come from that table; the DNA yielded D and trimming. The sample contains roughly 390,000 clones, 80% to 90% of them found a single time. The ten largest clones take up 3% to 4.5% of the sample.

What this sample's treatment or condition label stands for: some 19 received Ad26.COV2.S at low or high dose, single or two shots; roughly five received placebo; per-sample allocation not given. Repertoires of vaccine and placebo recipients were sequenced from samples collected on day 63 after the first injection. Cohort 1b enrolled roughly 25 adults aged 18-55 years at a single site in Boston, USA, between 29 July and 7 August 2020. Ad26.COV2.S consisted of a replication-incompetent adenovirus type 26 vector by which a prefusion-stabilized SARS-CoV-2 spike protein from the original Wuhan strain was expressed. The CDR3, cysteine through phenylalanine, is 16 amino acids long. The only DNA kept is the CDR3, 48 bases in frame from the first base. At the junction V is shortened by 3 bases and J by 8 bases, with 19 bases in between. CDR1 MGHRA and CDR2 YSYEKL are derived from the germline V gene. The research as a whole found: Spike-specific TCR breadth was higher in Ad26.COV2.S recipients than in placebo recipients (P = 0.0014). After vaccination, substantial breadth of spike-specific CD8+ and CD4+ T cell responses was reported. The study was not powered for comparison of responses between vaccine doses or regimens. Vaccine and placebo recipients had comparable non-spike TCR breadth, which fits with the vaccine containing only spike. It was noted by the authors that total T cell responses may have been underestimated by the TCR breadth and depth analyses.

As for this clone: What antigen it recognizes has not been identified. Base qualities were left out, and no much larger clone turns up one base away.

The sequenced sample was peripheral blood, obtained in a trial of Ad26.COV2.S vaccine versus placebo. The clonotype originates from a person between 18 and 65 years old who received the Ad26.COV2.S COVID-19 vaccine or a placebo. The rearranged segments are TRBV4-1 and TRBJ1-4, with the D gene uncertain. CDR3 reads: CASSQWVAAGAEKLFF. The DNA reads as follows: TGCGCCAGCAGCCAGTGGGTGGCGGCCGGAGCGGAAAAACTGTTTTTT.